The entry below gives a single T cell receptor (beta chain) sequence along with its context. Per the authors' pipeline: From reference gene primer amplification, estimates of nucleated cell counts were derived. Produced via immunoSEQ multiplex PCR; TCRdb's table is partial and in-frame only. The V and J calls and clone size were taken over from that table, and D and trimming were inferred from the DNA. The profile shows more than 250,000 clones, around nine tenths of them singletons. This specimen comes from a study of blood T cell repertoires in COVID-19. Looking at the study overall: Donors in the United States, Italy and Spain gave samples during acute or convalescent COVID-19. In each case, the material was cDNA or gDNA derived from T cells, B-cell-depleted T cells, or PBMCs.

CDR1 is SEHNR, CDR2 FQNEAQ, per germline (reference sequence). Trimming took off 5 bases at V and 1 base at J, with 15 bases between the two ends. The CDR3 spans 15 residues. The chain combines TRBV7-9 with TRBJ2-7; D remains unclear. Sequenced: peripheral blood. The TCR comes from a man in his forties or fifties with active or convalescent COVID-19. The CDR3 DNA reads TGTGCCAGCAGCCCCCCAAATGTCCTATCCTACGAGCAGTACTTC. Translation gives CASSPPNVLSYEQYF. The full variable domain, in which reference TRBV7-9 and TRBJ2-7 provide the parts outside the CDR3, is DTGVSQNPRHKITKRGQNVTFRCDPISEHNRLYWYRQTLGQGPEFLTYFQNEAQLEKSRLLSDRFSAERPKGSFSTLEIQRTEQGDSAMYLCASSPPNVLSYEQYFGPGTRLTVT.